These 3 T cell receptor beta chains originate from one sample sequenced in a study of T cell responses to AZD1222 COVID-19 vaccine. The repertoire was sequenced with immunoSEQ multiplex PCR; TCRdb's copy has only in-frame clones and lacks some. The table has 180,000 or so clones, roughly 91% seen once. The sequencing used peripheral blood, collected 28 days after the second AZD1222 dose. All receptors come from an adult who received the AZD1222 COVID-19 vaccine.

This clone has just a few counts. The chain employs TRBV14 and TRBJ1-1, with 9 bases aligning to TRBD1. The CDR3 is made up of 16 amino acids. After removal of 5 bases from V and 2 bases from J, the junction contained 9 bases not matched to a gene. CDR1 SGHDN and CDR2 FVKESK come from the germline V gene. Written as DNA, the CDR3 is TGTGCCAGCAGCGGCATCGGACAGGGGATTAACACTGAAGCTTTCTTT. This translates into CASSGIGQGINTEAFF.

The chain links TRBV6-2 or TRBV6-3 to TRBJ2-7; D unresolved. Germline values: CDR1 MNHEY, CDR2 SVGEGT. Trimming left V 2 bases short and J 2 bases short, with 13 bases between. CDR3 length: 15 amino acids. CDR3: CASSYEKTATYEQYF. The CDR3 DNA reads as TGTGCCAGCAGTTACGAGAAGACGGCTACCTACGAGCAGTACTTC.

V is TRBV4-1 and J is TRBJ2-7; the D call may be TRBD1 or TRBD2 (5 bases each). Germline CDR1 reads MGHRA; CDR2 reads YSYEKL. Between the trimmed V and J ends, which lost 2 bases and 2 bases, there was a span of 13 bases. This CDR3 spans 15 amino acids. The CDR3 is CASSQTGTKTYEQYF. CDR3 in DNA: TGCGCCAGCAGCCAAACCGGGACCAAGACCTACGAGCAGTACTTC.